Presented here are 4 T cell receptor beta chains from one specimen sequenced in a study of radiation and T cells in renal cell carcinoma (TCRdb year 2020). The library was built by means of the immunoSEQ multiplex PCR assay. TCRdb took this table from immuneACCESS and kept in-frame rearrangements with V and J called. Such tables lack part of the clones; where checked against another copy, unresolved V genes explain under half of the gap, and the rest is unexplained. This sample is represented by about 170,000 clones; about nine tenths of them were singletons. The ten most abundant clones make up about 10% of the sample. According to the study, the label for this sample's time point signals: blood 4 weeks post-SBRT, at nephrectomy. In light of the paper, this sample's treatment or condition label describes: 15 Gy SBRT to primary tumor, nephrectomy 4 weeks later. This material consisted of blood, taken from a patient whose treatment included radiotherapy and nephrectomy. The receptors shown here come from a woman aged 45 to 65 with renal cell carcinoma.

V and J are TRBV11-3 and TRBJ2-1; TRBD2 aligns across 8 bases. CDR1 SGHNT and CDR2 YENEEA come from the germline V gene. The CDR3 runs to 14 residues. The V gene end was trimmed by 5 bases and the J gene end by 10 bases; junction bases not matched to a gene: 10. The CDR3 DNA reads TGTGCCAGCAGCCCGAGAGGACTAGCTAGGGAGCAGTTCTTC. This gives the protein CASSPRGLAREQFF.

The CDR3 region has the DNA TGCGCCAGCAGCTTGGGACCCGATAGCTCCTACGAGCAGTACTTC. It is translated as CASSLGPDSSYEQYF. The V gene is TRBV5-1, the J gene TRBJ2-7; no clear D gene. In germline, CDR1 is SGHRS, CDR2 YFSETQ. The length of the CDR3 is 15 residues. Trimming removed 0 bases at V and 0 bases at J, with 10 bases between.

The chain joins TRBV4-1 to TRBJ1-5; D unclear. Trimming left V 0 bases short and J 4 bases short, with 10 bases between. CDR1 MGHRA and CDR2 YSYEKL come from the germline V gene. The CDR3 runs 15 residues. The CDR3 DNA is TGCGCCAGCAGCCAAGATGGTAGAGGGAATCAGCCCCAGCATTTT. Encoded protein: CASSQDGRGNQPQHF.

The CDR3 bases are TGTGCCATCCGACGGGCGGGGGCCACAGATACGCAGTATTTT. It encodes CAIRRAGATDTQYF. The V gene is TRBV21-1, the J gene TRBJ2-3; TRBD2, the D gene given by the table, was not confirmed from the DNA. TRBV21-1 is given as a pseudogene. This CDR3 region has 14 residues.